This T cell receptor beta chain derives from a study of OX40 agonist ivuxolimab in advanced cancers. Broader study findings: Within 6 weeks, CD4+ and CD8+ blood T cells expanded clonally at 0.1 to 3.0 mg/kg. CD8+ T cells were the subset that, on average, had more expanded clones than CD4+.

As regards this clone: Antigen unknown.

The germline V gene encodes CDR1 LGHNT and CDR2 FRNRAP. Trimming cost V 1 base and J 0 bases; bases outside gene matches: 11. The CDR3 is 18 amino acids. Assay: immunoSEQ multiplex PCR; the TCRdb copy retains only in-frame clones and omits some. Among some 23,000 clones listed, roughly 84% were seen once. This chain links TRBV12-5 with TRBJ2-7; 8 nucleotides line up with TRBD1. The clonotype comes from an adult with an advanced solid tumor such as melanoma, head and neck, liver or kidney cancer. The sequences come from CD4+ or CD8+ T cells sorted from blood, collected in a trial of the OX40 agonist ivuxolimab. CDR3 sequence (DNA): TGTGCTAGTGGTTTGGGCCACCGACAGGGGAAGAACTCCTACGAGCAGTACTTC. Its translation: CASGLGHRQGKNSYEQYF.